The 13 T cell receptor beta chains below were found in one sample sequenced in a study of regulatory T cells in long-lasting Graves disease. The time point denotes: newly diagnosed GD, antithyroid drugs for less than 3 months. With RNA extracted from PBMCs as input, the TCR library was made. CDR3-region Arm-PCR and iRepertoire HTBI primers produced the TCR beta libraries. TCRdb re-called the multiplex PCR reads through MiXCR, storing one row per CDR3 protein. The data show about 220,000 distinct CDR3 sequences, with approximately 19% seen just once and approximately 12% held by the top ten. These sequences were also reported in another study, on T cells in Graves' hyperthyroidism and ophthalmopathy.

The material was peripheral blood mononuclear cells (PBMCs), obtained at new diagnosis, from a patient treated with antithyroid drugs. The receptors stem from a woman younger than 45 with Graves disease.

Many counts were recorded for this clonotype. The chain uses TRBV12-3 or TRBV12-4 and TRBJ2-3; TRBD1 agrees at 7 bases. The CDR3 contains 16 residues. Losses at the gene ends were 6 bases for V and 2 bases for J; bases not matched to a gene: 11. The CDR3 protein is CASSPATGTLTDTQYF. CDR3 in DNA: TGTGCCAGCAGCCCCGCGACAGGGACCCTCACAGATACGCAGTATTTT.

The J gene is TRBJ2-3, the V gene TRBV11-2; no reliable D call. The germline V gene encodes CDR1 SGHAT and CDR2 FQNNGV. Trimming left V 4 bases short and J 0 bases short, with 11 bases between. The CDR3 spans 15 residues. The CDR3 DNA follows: TGTGCCAGCAGCTCCCTAAATGGGAGCACAGATACGCAGTATTTT. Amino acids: CASSSLNGSTDTQYF.

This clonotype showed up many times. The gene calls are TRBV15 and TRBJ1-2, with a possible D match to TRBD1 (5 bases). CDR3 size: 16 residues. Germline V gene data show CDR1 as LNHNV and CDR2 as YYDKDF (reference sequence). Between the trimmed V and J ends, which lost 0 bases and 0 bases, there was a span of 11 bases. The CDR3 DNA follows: TGTGCCACCAGCAGAGAAGCAGGGAAGGCTAACTATGGCTACACCTTC. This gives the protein CATSREAGKANYGYTF.

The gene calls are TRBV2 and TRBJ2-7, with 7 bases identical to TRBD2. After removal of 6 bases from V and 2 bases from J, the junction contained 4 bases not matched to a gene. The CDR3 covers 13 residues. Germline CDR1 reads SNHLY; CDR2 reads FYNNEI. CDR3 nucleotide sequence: TGTGCCAGCAGACCGACTAGCACCTACGAGCAGTACTTC. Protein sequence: CASRPTSTYEQYF.

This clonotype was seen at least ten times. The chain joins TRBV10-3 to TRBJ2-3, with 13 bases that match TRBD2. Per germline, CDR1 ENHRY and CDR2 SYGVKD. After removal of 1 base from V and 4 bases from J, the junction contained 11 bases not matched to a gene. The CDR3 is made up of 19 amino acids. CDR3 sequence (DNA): TGTGCCATCAGTGAGTTGTGGACTAGCGGGAGTCAAGGACCAGATACGCAGTATTTT. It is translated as CAISELWTSGSQGPDTQYF.

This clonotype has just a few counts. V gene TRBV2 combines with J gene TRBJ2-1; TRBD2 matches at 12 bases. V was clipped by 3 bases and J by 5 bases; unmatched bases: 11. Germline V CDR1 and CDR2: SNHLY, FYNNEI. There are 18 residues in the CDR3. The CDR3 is CASSEGLAGTISDNEQFF. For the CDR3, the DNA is TGTGCCAGCAGTGAGGGACTAGCGGGCACAATCTCGGACAATGAGCAGTTCTTC.

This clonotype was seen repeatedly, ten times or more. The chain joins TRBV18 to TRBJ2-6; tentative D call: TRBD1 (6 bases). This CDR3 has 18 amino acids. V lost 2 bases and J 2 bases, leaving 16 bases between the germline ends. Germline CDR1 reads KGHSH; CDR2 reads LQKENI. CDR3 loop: CASSPNQQGLAGANVLTF. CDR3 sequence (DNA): TGTGCCAGCTCACCAAATCAACAGGGCCTTGCTGGGGCCAACGTCCTGACTTTC.

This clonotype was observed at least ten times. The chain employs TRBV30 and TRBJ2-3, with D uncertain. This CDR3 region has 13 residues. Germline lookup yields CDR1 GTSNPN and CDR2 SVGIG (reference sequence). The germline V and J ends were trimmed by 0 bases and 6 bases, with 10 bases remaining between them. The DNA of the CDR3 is TGTGCCTGGAGTGTACTGCCCGGCGATACGCAGTATTTT. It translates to CAWSVLPGDTQYF.

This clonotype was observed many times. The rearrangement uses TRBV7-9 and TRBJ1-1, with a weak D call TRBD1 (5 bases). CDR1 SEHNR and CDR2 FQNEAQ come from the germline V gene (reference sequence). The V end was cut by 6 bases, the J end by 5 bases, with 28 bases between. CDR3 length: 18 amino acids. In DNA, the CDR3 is TGTGCCAGCAGAAATCTACGGATAGGGGAAAGAGGAAGTACTGAAGCTTTCTTT. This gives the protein CASRNLRIGERGSTEAFF.

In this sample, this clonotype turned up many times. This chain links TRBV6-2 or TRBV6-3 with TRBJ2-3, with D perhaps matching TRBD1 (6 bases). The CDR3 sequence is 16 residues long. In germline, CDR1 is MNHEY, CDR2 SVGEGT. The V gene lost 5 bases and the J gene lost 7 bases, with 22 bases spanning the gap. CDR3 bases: TGTGCCAGCAGTCCTATCACGGACAGTGTAATGAATACGCAGTATTTT. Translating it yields CASSPITDSVMNTQYF.

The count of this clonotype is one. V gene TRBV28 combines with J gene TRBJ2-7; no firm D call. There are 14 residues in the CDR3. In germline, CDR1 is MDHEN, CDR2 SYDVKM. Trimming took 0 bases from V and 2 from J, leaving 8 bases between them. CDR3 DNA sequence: TGTGCCAGCAGTTTATGGATTCAGGCCTACGAGCAGTACTTC. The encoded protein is CASSLWIQAYEQYF.

CDR3 sequence (DNA): TGCGCCAGCAGCCATGCCTCGGGGGGCTCCTACGAGCAGTACTTC. Its protein is CASSHASGGSYEQYF. The rearrangement links TRBV4-1 to TRBJ2-7, with TRBD2 matching 7 bases. The CDR3 has 15 residues. The ends lost 3 bases at V and 0 bases at J; junction bases unmatched: 5. Germline V CDR1 and CDR2: MGHRA, YSYEKL.

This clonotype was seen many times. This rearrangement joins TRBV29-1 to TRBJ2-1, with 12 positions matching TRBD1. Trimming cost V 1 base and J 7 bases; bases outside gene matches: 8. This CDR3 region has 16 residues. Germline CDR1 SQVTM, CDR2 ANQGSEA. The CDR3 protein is CSVEGWGDRGQNEQFF. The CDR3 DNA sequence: TGCAGCGTTGAAGGGTGGGGGGACAGGGGGCAGAATGAGCAGTTCTTC.